The TCR beta chain described here comes from a study of T cells expressing NK-cell markers. Notes on this clonotype: Its antigen remains unidentified.

Using the 5' RACE reads, TCRdb records one entry per CDR3 protein without DNA. The sample has under 500,000 distinct CDR3 sequences; the top ten hold more than 7%. From germline, CDR1 is WSHSY and CDR2 SAAADI. This CDR3 region has 15 residues. Findings of the study overall: Researchers report these clonotypes also headed the CD3+CD56-NKG2C+ fraction in a handful of donors.

The sequencing sample was made of blood T cells: a sorted CD56 or NKG2C T cell subset, CD4+ or CD8+ T cells, or bulk PBMC T cells (not recorded which). The V gene is TRBV10-2, the J gene TRBJ1-1; TCRdb calls TRBD1, which cannot be checked without DNA. The receptor was isolated from a woman between 18 and 69 years old in good health. The CDR3 sequence is CATRGADGRFTEAFF.